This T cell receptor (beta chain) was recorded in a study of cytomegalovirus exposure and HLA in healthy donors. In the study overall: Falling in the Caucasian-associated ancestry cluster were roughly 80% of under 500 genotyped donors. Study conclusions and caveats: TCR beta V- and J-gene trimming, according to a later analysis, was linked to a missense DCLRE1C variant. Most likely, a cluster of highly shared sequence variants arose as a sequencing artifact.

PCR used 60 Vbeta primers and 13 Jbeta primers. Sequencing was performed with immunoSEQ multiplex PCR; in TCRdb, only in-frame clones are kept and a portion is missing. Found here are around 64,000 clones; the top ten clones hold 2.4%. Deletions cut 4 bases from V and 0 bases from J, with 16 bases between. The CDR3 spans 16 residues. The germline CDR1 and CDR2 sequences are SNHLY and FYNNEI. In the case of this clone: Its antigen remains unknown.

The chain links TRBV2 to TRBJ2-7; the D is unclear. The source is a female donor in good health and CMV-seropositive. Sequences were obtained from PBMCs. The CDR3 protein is CASSAFQPLNSYEQYF. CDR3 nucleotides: TGTGCCAGCAGTGCTTTCCAACCACTCAACTCCTACGAGCAGTACTTC.